This TCR beta chain was sequenced in a study of cytomegalovirus exposure and HLA in healthy donors. Study-level background: An early data release held some 85 million unique TCRs from HLA-typed donors.

Study-level points and caveats: Later, an analysis found that common viral pathogens appeared to be linked with several of the most significant clusters. CMV serostatus alone was available as immune exposure information. Clonal expansion, a later analysis showed, was greater in HLA-associated TCR beta chains than in equally common others.

Comments on this clone: Antigen: not known.

Germline V lookup: CDR1 SEHNR, CDR2 FQNEAQ (reference sequence). The ends were cut back, 1 base at V and 6 bases at J, with 15 bases in the middle. This CDR3 has 15 residues. Primers: 60 Vbeta forward and 13 Jbeta reverse. Using immunoSEQ multiplex PCR, the repertoire was profiled, and TCRdb retains in-frame clones only, with some absent. The sample consists of a few hundred thousand clones, roughly 80% of them appearing once. The specimen was PBMCs. This clonotype was obtained from a girl aged 2 to 10 in good health and CMV-seronegative. The chain links TRBV7-9 to TRBJ1-1; D is undetermined. The CDR3 nucleotides are TGTGCCAGCAGCTTAGGAGGAGGGCAGAGGGCTGAAGCTTTCTTT. Translation: CASSLGGGQRAEAFF.